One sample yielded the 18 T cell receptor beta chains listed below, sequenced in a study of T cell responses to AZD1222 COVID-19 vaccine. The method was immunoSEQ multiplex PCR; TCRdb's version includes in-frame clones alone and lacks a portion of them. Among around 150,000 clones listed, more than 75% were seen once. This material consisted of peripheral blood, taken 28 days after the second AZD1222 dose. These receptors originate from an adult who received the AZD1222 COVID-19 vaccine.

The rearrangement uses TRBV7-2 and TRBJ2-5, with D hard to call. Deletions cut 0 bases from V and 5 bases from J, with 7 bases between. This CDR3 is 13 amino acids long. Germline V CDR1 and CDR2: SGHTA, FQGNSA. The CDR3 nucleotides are TGTGCCAGCAGCTTAGCGTTCCGGGAGACCCAGTACTTC. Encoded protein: CASSLAFRETQYF.

CDR3 nucleotide sequence: TGTGCCAGCAGCCGCCCAGGCAGGGCCCTCCACTTT. This codes for CASSRPGRALHF. The J gene is TRBJ1-6, the V gene TRBV12-3 or TRBV12-4; maybe TRBD1 (5 bases). The V and J ends lost 6 bases and 14 bases respectively, with 14 bases between them. The CDR3 consists of 12 residues.

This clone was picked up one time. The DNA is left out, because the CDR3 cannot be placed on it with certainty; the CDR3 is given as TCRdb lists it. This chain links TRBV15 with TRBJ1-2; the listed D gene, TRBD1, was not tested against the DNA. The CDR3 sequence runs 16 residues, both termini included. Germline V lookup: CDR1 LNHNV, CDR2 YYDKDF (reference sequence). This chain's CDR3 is CATSRDSAVGQGIIFF.

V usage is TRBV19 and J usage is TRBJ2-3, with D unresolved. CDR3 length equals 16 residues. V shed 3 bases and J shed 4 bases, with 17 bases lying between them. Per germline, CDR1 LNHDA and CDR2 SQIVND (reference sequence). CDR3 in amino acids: CASSIFSLAGPDTQYF. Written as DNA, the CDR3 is TGTGCCAGTAGTATCTTTTCTCTGGCCGGCCCAGATACGCAGTATTTT.

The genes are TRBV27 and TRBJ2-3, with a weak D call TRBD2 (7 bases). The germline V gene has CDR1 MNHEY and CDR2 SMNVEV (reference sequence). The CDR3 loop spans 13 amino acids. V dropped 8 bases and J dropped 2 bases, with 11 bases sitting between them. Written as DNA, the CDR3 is TGTGCCAGCTGGGAGGGGGACACAGATACGCAGTATTTT. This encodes CASWEGDTDTQYF.

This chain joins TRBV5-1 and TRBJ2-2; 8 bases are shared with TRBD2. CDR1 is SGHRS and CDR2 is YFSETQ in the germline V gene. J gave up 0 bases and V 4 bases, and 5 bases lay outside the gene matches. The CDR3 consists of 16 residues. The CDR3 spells CASSRPGGANTGELFF. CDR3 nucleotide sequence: TGCGCCAGCAGCCGCCCCGGGGGGGCGAACACCGGGGAGCTGTTTTTT.

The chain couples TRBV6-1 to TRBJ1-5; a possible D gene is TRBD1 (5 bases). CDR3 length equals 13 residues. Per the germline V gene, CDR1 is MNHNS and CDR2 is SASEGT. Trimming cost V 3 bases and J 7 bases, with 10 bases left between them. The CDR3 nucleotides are TGTGCCAGCAGTGACAGGGTCGGCCAGCCCCAGCATTTT. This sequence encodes CASSDRVGQPQHF.

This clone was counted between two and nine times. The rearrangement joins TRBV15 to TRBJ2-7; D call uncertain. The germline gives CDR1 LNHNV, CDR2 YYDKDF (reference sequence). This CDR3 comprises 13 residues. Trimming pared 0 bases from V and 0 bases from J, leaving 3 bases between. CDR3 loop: CATSRDRSYEQYF. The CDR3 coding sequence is TGTGCCACCAGCAGAGATCGCTCCTACGAGCAGTACTTC.

The CDR3 region is CASSDGPANEKLFF. CDR3 nucleotides: TGTGCCAGCAGTGACGGGCCGGCTAATGAAAAACTGTTTTTT. This sequence joins TRBV2 and TRBJ1-4; D is unresolved. The CDR3 sequence is 14 residues long. V lost 3 bases to trimming and J lost 3 bases, with 8 bases between them. Germline V lookup: CDR1 SNHLY, CDR2 FYNNEI.

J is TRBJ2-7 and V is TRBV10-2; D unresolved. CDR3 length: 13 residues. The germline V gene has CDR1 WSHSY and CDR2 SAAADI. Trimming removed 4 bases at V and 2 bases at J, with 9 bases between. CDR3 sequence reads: CASSAGGTYEQYF. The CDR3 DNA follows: TGCGCCAGCAGTGCAGGCGGTACCTACGAGCAGTACTTC.

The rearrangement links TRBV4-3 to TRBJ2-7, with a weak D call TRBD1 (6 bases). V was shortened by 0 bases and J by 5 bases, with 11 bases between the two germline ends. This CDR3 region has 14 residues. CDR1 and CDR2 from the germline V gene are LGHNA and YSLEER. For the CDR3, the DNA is TGCGCCAGCAGCCAAGAAACCGGACAGAACGAGCAGTACTTC. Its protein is CASSQETGQNEQYF.

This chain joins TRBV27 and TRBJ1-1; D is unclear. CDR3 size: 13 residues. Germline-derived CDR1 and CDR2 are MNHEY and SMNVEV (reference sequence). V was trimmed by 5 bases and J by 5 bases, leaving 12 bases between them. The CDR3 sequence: CASSITASTEAFF. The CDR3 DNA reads TGTGCCAGCAGTATCACAGCCAGTACTGAAGCTTTCTTT.

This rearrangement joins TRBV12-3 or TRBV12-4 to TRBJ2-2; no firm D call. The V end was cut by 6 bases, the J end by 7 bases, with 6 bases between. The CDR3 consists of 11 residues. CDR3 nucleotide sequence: TGTGCCAGCAGCCCCGGCGGGGAGCTGTTTTTT. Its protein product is CASSPGGELFF.

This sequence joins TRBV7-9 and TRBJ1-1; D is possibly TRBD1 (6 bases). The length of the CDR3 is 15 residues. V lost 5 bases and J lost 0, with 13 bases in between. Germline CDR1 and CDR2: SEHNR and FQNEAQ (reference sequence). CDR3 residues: CASSPWGGMNTEAFF. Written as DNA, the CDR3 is TGTGCCAGCAGCCCCTGGGGGGGCATGAACACTGAAGCTTTCTTT.

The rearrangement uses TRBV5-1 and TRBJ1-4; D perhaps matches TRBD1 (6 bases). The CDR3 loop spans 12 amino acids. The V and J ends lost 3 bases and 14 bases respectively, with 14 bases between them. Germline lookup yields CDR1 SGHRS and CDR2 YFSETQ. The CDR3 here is CASSSNRVQLFF. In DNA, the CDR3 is TGCGCCAGCAGCTCTAACAGGGTGCAGCTGTTTTTT.

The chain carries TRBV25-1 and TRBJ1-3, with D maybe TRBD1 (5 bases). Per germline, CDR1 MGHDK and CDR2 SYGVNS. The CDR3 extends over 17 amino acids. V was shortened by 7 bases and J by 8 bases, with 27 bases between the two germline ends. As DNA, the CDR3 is TGTGCCAGCACGACATCCGGGACTACCGGGATCGCAGACACCATATATTTT. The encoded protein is CASTTSGTTGIADTIYF.

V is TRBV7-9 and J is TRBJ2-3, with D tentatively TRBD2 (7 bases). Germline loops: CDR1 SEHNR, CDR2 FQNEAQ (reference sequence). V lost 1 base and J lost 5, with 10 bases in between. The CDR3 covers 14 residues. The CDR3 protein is CASSLGGGGDTQYF. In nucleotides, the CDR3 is TGTGCCAGCAGCTTAGGCGGGGGCGGAGATACGCAGTATTTT.

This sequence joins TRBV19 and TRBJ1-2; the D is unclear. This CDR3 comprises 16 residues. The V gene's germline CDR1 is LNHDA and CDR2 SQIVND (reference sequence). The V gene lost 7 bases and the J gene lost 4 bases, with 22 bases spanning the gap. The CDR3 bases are TGTGCCAGTATCCCCGACACACTTCGCCCCGGCTATGGCTACACCTTC. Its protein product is CASIPDTLRPGYGYTF. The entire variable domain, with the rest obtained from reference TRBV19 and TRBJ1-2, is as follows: DGGITQSPKYLFRKEGQNVTLSCEQNLNHDAMYWYRQDPGQGLRLIYYSQIVNDFQKGDIAEGYSVSREKKESFPLTVTSAQKNPTAFYLCASIPDTLRPGYGYTFGSGTRLTVV.